This TCR beta chain comes out of a study of early T cells in non-severe SARS-CoV-2 infection. The V segment lost 2 bases and the J segment 9 bases; nucleotides outside the gene matches: 12. The germline V gene encodes CDR1 LGHNT and CDR2 FRNRAP. CDR3 length equals 17 residues. In TCRdb, the 5' RACE reads were re-called with MiXCR into one record per CDR3 protein. The sample holds 25,000 to 35,000 distinct CDR3 sequences, around 7% seen once. The J gene is TRBJ2-1, the V gene TRBV12-5, with TRBD2 matching 11 bases. The sequence derives from an adult who was a healthcare worker with PCR-confirmed SARS-CoV-2 infection or an uninfected control (not recorded which). Sequenced material: whole blood. The CDR3 coding sequence is TGTGCTAGTGGTTTGTGGAAGTTACTAGCGGGAGTGGGTGAGCAGTTCTTC. Translated: CASGLWKLLAGVGEQFF.